This TCR beta chain was recovered during a study of T cells in Graves' hyperthyroidism and ophthalmopathy. Across the whole study: Peripheral blood draws took place at initial diagnosis, ahead of any treatment. Whole-study results and caveats: A median around six months before onset, the model predicted ophthalmopathy.

This CDR3 has 18 residues. The germline V gene encodes CDR1 MNHEY and CDR2 SVGAGI. V gave up 0 bases and J gave up 1 base; unmatched junction bases: 8. Diagnostic assessment was based on clinical symptoms, serum thyroxine and TRAb, thyroid ultrasound and orbital computed tomography. From under 12 ml of fresh peripheral blood, PBMCs were isolated. This clonotype was observed at least ten times. The antigen remains undetermined. The TCR beta CDR3 regions underwent amplification using RNA transcripts as the source. The TCR CDR3 was amplified in a first-round RT-PCR using the HTBI primer set. TCRdb reprocessed the multiplex PCR reads with MiXCR, giving one entry per CDR3 protein. This sample carries about 290,000 distinct CDR3 sequences, 15% of them seen once, and the ten largest clones take 30%.

The sequence was collected from a woman aged 45-65 years with Graves' hyperthyroidism that later progressed to Graves' ophthalmopathy. Sequencing input: blood. This sequence joins TRBV6-5 and TRBJ2-5, with TRBD2 matching over 10 bases. The CDR3 DNA reads as TGTGCCAGCAGTTACTCGGGCTTAGCGGGAGGCCGCCAAGAGACCCAGTACTTC. This encodes CASSYSGLAGGRQETQYF.